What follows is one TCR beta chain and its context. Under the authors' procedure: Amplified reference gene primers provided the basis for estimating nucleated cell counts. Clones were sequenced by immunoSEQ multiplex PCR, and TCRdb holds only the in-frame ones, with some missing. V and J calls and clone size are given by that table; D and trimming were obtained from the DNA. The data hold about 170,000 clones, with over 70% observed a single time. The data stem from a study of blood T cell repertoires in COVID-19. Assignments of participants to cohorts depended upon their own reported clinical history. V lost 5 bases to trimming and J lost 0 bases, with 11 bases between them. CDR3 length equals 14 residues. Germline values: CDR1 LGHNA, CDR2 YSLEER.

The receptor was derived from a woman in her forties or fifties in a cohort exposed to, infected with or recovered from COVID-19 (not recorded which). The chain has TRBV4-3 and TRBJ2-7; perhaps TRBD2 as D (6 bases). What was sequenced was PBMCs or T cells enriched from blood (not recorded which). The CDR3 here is CASSARLGSYEQYF. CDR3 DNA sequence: TGCGCCAGCAGCGCCCGACTAGGCTCCTACGAGCAGTACTTC.